The entry that follows covers one TCR beta chain sequence. These data originate in a study of blood T cell repertoires in COVID-19. Overall study: Whether acute or convalescent, the COVID-19 samples came from the United States, Italy and Spain.

V lost 1 base to trimming and J lost 2 bases, with 6 bases between them. CDR1 and CDR2 (germline): MGHRA, YSYEKL. This CDR3 spans 13 amino acids. Authors' analysis steps: Using reference gene primer amplification, nucleated cell counts were estimated. Only in-frame clones appear in the TCRdb table, and some are missing; sequencing was by immunoSEQ multiplex PCR. Clone size and V and J calls were adopted from that table, with D and trimming inferred from the DNA. The sample includes some 200,000 clones, 92% seen only once; the top ten take 1.2%. The TCR was taken from a man aged 25 to 40 with acute or convalescent COVID-19. Sequences were obtained from peripheral blood. The chain recombines TRBV4-1 with TRBJ2-7; no firm D call. The CDR3 spells CASSQVETYEQYF. Written as DNA, the CDR3 is TGCGCCAGCAGCCAAGTTGAGACCTACGAGCAGTACTTC.